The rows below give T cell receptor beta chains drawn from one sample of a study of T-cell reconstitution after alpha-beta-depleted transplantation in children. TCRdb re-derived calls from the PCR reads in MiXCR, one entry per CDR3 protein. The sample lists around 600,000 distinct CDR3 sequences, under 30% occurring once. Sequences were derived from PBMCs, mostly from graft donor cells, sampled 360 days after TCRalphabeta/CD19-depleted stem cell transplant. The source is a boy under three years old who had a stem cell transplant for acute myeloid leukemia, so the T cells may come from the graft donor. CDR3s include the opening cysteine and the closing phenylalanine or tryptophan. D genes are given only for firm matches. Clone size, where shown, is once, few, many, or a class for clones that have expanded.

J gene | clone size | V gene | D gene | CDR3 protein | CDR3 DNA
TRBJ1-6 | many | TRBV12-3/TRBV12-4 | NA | CASSLDSESAPLHF | TGTGCCAGCAGCCTGGACAGCGAATCCGCGCCCCTCCACTTT
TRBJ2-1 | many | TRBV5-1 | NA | CASSTYRGPYNEQFF | TGCGCCAGCAGCACCTACCGGGGACCTTACAATGAGCAGTTCTTC
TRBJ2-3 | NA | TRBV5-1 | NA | CASSLGARWSHGADTQYF | TGCGCCAGCAGCTTGGGGGCGCGTTGGAGCCATGGGGCAGATACGCAGTATTTT
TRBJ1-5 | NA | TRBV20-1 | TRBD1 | CSARPAGTGGNQPQHF | TGCAGTGCTAGACCTGCTGGGACAGGGGGGAATCAGCCCCAGCATTTT
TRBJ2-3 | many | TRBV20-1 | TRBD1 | CSARRTGGLDTQYF | TGCAGTGCTAGAAGGACAGGGGGCTTAGATACGCAGTATTTT
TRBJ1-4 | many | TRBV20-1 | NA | CSARVGREDEKLFF | TGCAGTGCTAGAGTGGGCAGGGAGGATGAAAAACTGTTTTTT
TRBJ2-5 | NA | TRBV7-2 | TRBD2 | CASSPELAGETQYF | TGTGCCAGCAGCCCCGAACTAGCGGGAGAGACCCAGTACTTC
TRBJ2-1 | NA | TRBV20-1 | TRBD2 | CSARDPSGGSYNEQFF | TGCAGTGCTAGAGATCCCAGCGGGGGATCCTACAATGAGCAGTTCTTC
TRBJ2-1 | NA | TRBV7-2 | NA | CASSLGPLAPYPYNEQFF | TGTGCCAGCAGCTTAGGGCCCCTAGCGCCCTACCCCTACAATGAGCAGTTCTTC
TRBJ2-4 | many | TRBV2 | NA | CASCYRARNIQYF | TGTGCCAGCTGTTACAGGGCGAGAAACATTCAGTACTTC
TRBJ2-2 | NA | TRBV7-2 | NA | CASSLSGAGTGELFF | TGTGCCAGCAGCTTATCAGGGGCGGGCACCGGGGAGCTGTTTTTT
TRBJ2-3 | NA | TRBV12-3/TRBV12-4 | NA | CASSLAEVSTDTQYF | TGTGCCAGCAGTTTAGCGGAAGTTAGCACAGATACGCAGTATTTT
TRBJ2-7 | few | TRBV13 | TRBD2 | CASRTSGGAEQYF | TGTGCCAGTCGGACTAGCGGGGGGGCAGAGCAGTACTTC
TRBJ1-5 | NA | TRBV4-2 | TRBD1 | CASSQEGTANQPQHF | TGTGCCAGCAGCCAAGAGGGGACAGCAAATCAGCCCCAGCATTTT
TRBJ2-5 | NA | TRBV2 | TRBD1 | CASSESQGAQETQYF | TGTGCCAGCAGTGAGAGCCAGGGGGCCCAAGAGACCCAGTACTTC
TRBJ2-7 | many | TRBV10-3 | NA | CAISESKWTYEQYF | TGTGCCATCAGTGAGTCTAAGTGGACCTACGAGCAGTACTTC